This record concerns one TCR beta chain sequence. Its antigen is not known. In germline, CDR1 is KGHSH, CDR2 LQKENI. CDR3 size: 12 residues. V was trimmed by 6 bases and J by 3 bases, leaving 9 bases between them. Clones were read by immunoSEQ multiplex PCR, and TCRdb kept only the in-frame ones, dropping some. In the table there are around 1 million clones, 60% to 85% of which are singletons. Healthy HIV-negative adults without recent acute infections or vaccinations served as donors. This specimen comes from a study of shared clonotypes between healthy human individuals. Findings and limits, study-wide: The study found lower generation probabilities in non-shared clonotypes than in those shared by all four donors. Naive CD4 clonotype sharing across four donors was about 5%. The study generally estimated greater richness for naive than memory subsets.

The chain links TRBV18 to TRBJ2-7; no reliable D call. The clonotype originates from a man aged 18 to 29 in good health. Source material: memory CD4+ T cells sorted from blood. Subset denoted: CD45RA-negative fraction. CDR3 residues: CASSLTFYEQYF. The CDR3 DNA follows: TGTGCCAGCTCCCTTACTTTCTACGAGCAGTACTTC. Full variable domain (rest looked up from reference TRBV18 and TRBJ2-7): NAGVMQNPRHLVRRRGQEARLRCSPMKGHSHVYWYRQLPEEGLKFMVYLQKENIIDESGMPKERFSAEFPKEGPSILRIQQVVRGDSAAYFCASSLTFYEQYFGPGTRLTVT.